These 6 T cell receptor beta chains were sequenced from one sample in a study of cytotoxic CD8 clonotypes in ibrutinib-treated CLL. Generated by immunoSEQ multiplex PCR, the TCRdb table keeps only in-frame clones and is missing some. Seen here are 30,000 to 40,000 clones, roughly 49% observed once, and the top ten hold 15% to 20%. The sample here was PBMCs, taken before ibrutinib treatment. These receptors all come from a human donor with chronic lymphocytic leukemia.

The chain combines TRBV14 with TRBJ2-3; the match to TRBD1 covers 7 bases. V trimming: 7 bases; J trimming: 6 bases; junction bases outside the gene matches: 4. This CDR3 region has 12 residues. Germline V CDR1 and CDR2: SGHDN, FVKESK. CDR3 bases: TGTGCCAGCAACAGGGGCTTCGATACGCAGTATTTT. Translation: CASNRGFDTQYF.

The V call is TRBV5-1, the J call TRBJ2-3; TRBD2 agrees at 10 bases. The J segment lost 2 bases and the V segment lost 0 bases, leaving 3 bases of the junction unmatched. The CDR3 runs 16 residues. Germline loops: CDR1 SGHRS, CDR2 YFSETQ. The CDR3 DNA reads TGCGCCAGCAGCTTGGGGGGGACTAGCGTCACAGATACGCAGTATTTT. It translates to CASSLGGTSVTDTQYF.

V usage is TRBV5-4 and J usage is TRBJ2-7; D possibly corresponds to TRBD1 (5 bases). The CDR3 has 13 residues. Per the germline V gene, CDR1 is SGHNT and CDR2 is YYREEE (reference sequence). Trimming shortened V by 3 bases and J by 5 bases, and 12 bases separated the two germline ends. The CDR3 bases are TGTGCCAGCAGCTCCATGGGGCAGGACGAGCAGTACTTC. Its protein product is CASSSMGQDEQYF. Together with reference TRBV5-4 and TRBJ2-7, the CDR3 gives the full variable domain: ETGVTQSPTHLIKTRGQQVTLRCSSQSGHNTVSWYQQALGQGPQFIFQYYREEENGRGNFPPRFSGLQFPNYSSELNVNALELDDSALYLCASSSMGQDEQYFGPGTRLTVT.

This rearrangement joins TRBV11-1 to TRBJ1-6; weak D call: TRBD1 (5 bases). The ends were cut back, 5 bases at V and 6 bases at J, with 11 bases in the middle. CDR3 length: 14 amino acids. Germline V CDR1 and CDR2: SGHAT, FQDESV (reference sequence). The CDR3 reads CASSPGVGNSPLHF. The DNA of the CDR3 is TGTGCCAGCAGCCCGGGGGTAGGTAATTCACCCCTCCACTTT.

Only a few counts were recorded for this clone. The chain couples TRBV28 to TRBJ2-1, with 10 bases that match TRBD1. The CDR3 has 17 amino acids. Trimming removed 3 bases from V and 5 bases from J; junction bases left unmatched: 10. The germline CDR1 and CDR2 sequences are MDHEN and SYDVKM. CDR3 nucleotide sequence: TGTGCCAGCAGTTTCGACCCGACAGGGGGCCCGGACAATGAGCAGTTCTTC. This sequence encodes CASSFDPTGGPDNEQFF.

DNA of the CDR3: TGTGCCAGCAGTAGGGGGCGCGTTGGCTACACCTTC. Translation gives CASSRGRVGYTF. The chain uses TRBV28 and TRBJ1-2; 7 nucleotides agree with TRBD1. V dropped 5 bases and J dropped 7; count of bases not matched to a gene: 4. This CDR3 is 12 amino acids long. In germline, CDR1 is MDHEN, CDR2 SYDVKM.